Sequencing of this T cell receptor beta chain was carried out in a study of blood T cells in healthy people across ages. Study-wide findings and caveats: Long-lived donors exceeded aged donors in naive CD4+ cells and diversity.

This clonotype was recorded at least ten times. No antigen is known for it. CDR3 size: 13 residues. Germline CDR1 is SEHNR and CDR2 is FQNEAQ (reference sequence). Deletions cut 1 base from V and 4 bases from J, with 7 bases between. A second PCR of roughly 6 to 12 cycles used a sample-barcoded 5' primer and a J-beta primer mix. TCRdb independently ran MiXCR on the 5' RACE reads; one entry per CDR3 protein. The data show approximately 800,000 distinct CDR3 sequences, about 62% seen once. The specimen sequenced was blood. The V and J genes are TRBV7-9 and TRBJ1-2, with D unresolved. The TCR sequence derives from a man younger than 40 in good health. The CDR3 is CASSLGGSYGYTF. DNA for the CDR3: TGTGCCAGCAGCTTAGGCGGGTCCTATGGCTACACCTTC.